Below are 25 T cell receptor beta chains sequenced from a single sample in a study of shared clonotypes between healthy human individuals. Profiled with immunoSEQ multiplex PCR; TCRdb holds only in-frame clones, not every one. The sample records around 2.5 million clones, under 95% being singletons. Source material: naive CD4+ T cells from PBMCs. Subset denoted: CD45RA+ positively selected. These TCRs come from a man aged 18 to 29 in good health. Some clones in this sample may be carry-over from other donors' samples.

The chain uses TRBV7-9 and TRBJ1-3; 9 bases match TRBD1. The CDR3 length is 18 residues. Germline V gene data show CDR1 as SEHNR and CDR2 as FQNEAQ (reference sequence). The J segment lost 4 bases and the V segment lost 3 bases, leaving 13 bases of the junction unmatched. CDR3 residues: CASSFRQGESSGGNTIYF. DNA for the CDR3: TGTGCCAGCAGCTTTCGACAGGGGGAATCTTCCGGGGGAAACACCATATATTTT.

This sequence joins TRBV18 and TRBJ2-2; 10 nucleotides line up with TRBD1. With V trimmed by 6 bases and J by 3 bases, 1 base remained unmatched. The CDR3 is made up of 14 amino acids. CDR1 and CDR2 (germline): KGHSH, LQKENI. CDR3 nucleotides: TGTGCCAGCTCCGGGACAGGGGACACCGGGGAGCTGTTTTTT. Translation: CASSGTGDTGELFF.

This clone was counted once. The chain joins TRBV6-1 to TRBJ1-5; weak D call: TRBD1 (5 bases). The germline V gene has CDR1 MNHNS and CDR2 SASEGT. The CDR3 is 17 residues long. V lost 0 bases and J 0 bases, leaving 12 bases between the germline ends. The CDR3 DNA follows: TGTGCCAGCAGTGAAGCCCCACCAGGGCGTAGCAATCAGCCCCAGCATTTT. Protein product: CASSEAPPGRSNQPQHF.

In nucleotides, the CDR3 is TGTGCCAGCAGTCCAGGGACAGTTAGGGGGACCGGGGAGCTGTTTTTT. Protein sequence: CASSPGTVRGTGELFF. The V gene is TRBV2, the J gene TRBJ2-2; 7 bases map to TRBD1. Germline V lookup: CDR1 SNHLY, CDR2 FYNNEI. V gave up 5 bases and J gave up 5 bases; unmatched junction bases: 11. This CDR3 has 16 amino acids.

This chain links TRBV6-4 with TRBJ2-3, with D hard to call. The CDR3 length is 15 residues. V lost 6 bases and J lost 5, with 18 bases in between. CDR1 is MRHNA and CDR2 is SNTAGT in the germline V gene. CDR3 sequence reads: CASSRTLSVGDTQYF. As DNA, the CDR3 is TGTGCCAGCAGCCGGACCCTCTCGGTCGGAGATACGCAGTATTTT.

In regard to this clone: This sample includes further DNA sequences coding for the same CDR3. This chain joins TRBV28 and TRBJ1-2, with no clear D. The CDR3 is 12 amino acids. V was shortened by 7 bases and J by 0 bases, with 6 bases between the two germline ends. From germline, CDR1 is MDHEN and CDR2 SYDVKM. Here the CDR3 reads CASTGANYGYTF. In DNA, the CDR3 is TGTGCCAGCACGGGTGCTAACTATGGCTACACCTTC.

The rearrangement links TRBV9 to TRBJ2-1, with a weak D call TRBD1 (6 bases). The germline V gene has CDR1 SGDLS and CDR2 YYNGEE. The CDR3 covers 15 residues. The V end lost 4 bases, the J end lost 1 base, and 12 bases lay between the germline ends. CDR3 coding DNA: TGTGCCAGCAGCTACCAGGGGATATCCTACAATGAGCAGTTCTTC. Amino acid sequence: CASSYQGISYNEQFF.

Notes on this clone: The same CDR3 also results from other DNA sequences found in this sample. The chain uses TRBV7-9 and TRBJ2-3; no reliable D call. The germline V and J ends were trimmed by 5 bases and 6 bases, with 9 bases remaining between them. Germline CDR1 is SEHNR and CDR2 is FQNEAQ (reference sequence). CDR3 length: 12 residues. CDR3 protein: CASSPPADTQYF. In DNA form, the CDR3 reads TGTGCCAGCAGCCCACCCGCGGATACGCAGTATTTT.

To note about this clone: Distinct nucleotide sequences in the sample also encode this CDR3. The chain carries TRBV6-5 and TRBJ2-7; D not certain. The CDR3 is 11 residues long. In germline, CDR1 is MNHEY, CDR2 SVGAGI. The ends were cut back, 3 bases at V and 7 bases at J, with 7 bases in the middle. CDR3: CASSYMGEQYF. CDR3 DNA: TGTGCCAGCAGTTATATGGGGGAGCAGTACTTC.

This clone was counted once. The rearrangement joins TRBV5-4 to TRBJ2-7, with TRBD1 matching over 10 bases. The V gene end was trimmed by 4 bases and the J gene end by 5 bases; junction bases not matched to a gene: 15. The CDR3 consists of 17 residues. In germline, CDR1 is SGHNT, CDR2 YYREEE (reference sequence). CDR3: CASSPINPGQGRNEQYF. The CDR3 bases are TGTGCCAGCAGCCCCATAAACCCGGGACAGGGGAGGAACGAGCAGTACTTC.

Regarding this clone: This CDR3 is also generated by other DNA sequences in the sample. The rearrangement links TRBV5-1 to TRBJ2-3; D call uncertain. Trimming removed 0 bases at V and 2 bases at J, with 4 bases between. The length of the CDR3 is 13 residues. Germline CDR1 reads SGHRS; CDR2 reads YFSETQ. The CDR3 region has the DNA TGCGCCAGCAGCTTGGGGTCCACAGATACGCAGTATTTT. Translation gives CASSLGSTDTQYF.

This sequence joins TRBV27 and TRBJ2-7; D is possibly TRBD1 or TRBD2 (6 bases each). The V gene's germline CDR1 is MNHEY and CDR2 SMNVEV (reference sequence). Trimming cost V 6 bases and J 6 bases, with 15 bases left between them. CDR3 length: 13 amino acids. The CDR3 is CASSRGRMGEQYF. The CDR3 DNA sequence: TGTGCCAGCAGCCGGGGGCGTATGGGCGAGCAGTACTTC.

The genes are TRBV15 and TRBJ1-2; 9 bases map to TRBD1. The CDR3 sequence is 16 residues long. The J segment lost 2 bases and the V segment lost 0 bases, leaving 4 bases of the junction unmatched. Germline lookup yields CDR1 LNHNV and CDR2 YYDKDF (reference sequence). This CDR3 is CATSRDRDRGNYGYTF. In nucleotides, the CDR3 is TGTGCCACCAGCAGAGATCGCGACAGGGGGAACTATGGCTACACCTTC.

The chain is built from TRBV5-1 and TRBJ2-2; 8 positions agree with TRBD1. CDR1 and CDR2 from the germline V gene are SGHRS and YFSETQ. This CDR3 region has 16 residues. Trimming cost V 2 bases and J 2 bases; bases outside gene matches: 5. The CDR3 spells CASSLHGTGNTGELFF. The CDR3, as DNA: TGCGCCAGCAGCTTACACGGGACAGGAAACACCGGGGAGCTGTTTTTT.

V usage is TRBV19 and J usage is TRBJ1-1; D might be TRBD1 (5 bases). The V gene lost 1 base and the J gene lost 6 bases, with 15 bases spanning the gap. Germline V gene sequence: CDR1 LNHDA, CDR2 SQIVND (reference sequence). CDR3 length equals 15 residues. The CDR3 loop reads CASSIVKGFISEAFF. CDR3 sequence (DNA): TGTGCCAGTAGTATAGTGAAGGGGTTCATCTCTGAAGCTTTCTTT.

The rearrangement joins TRBV5-6 to TRBJ2-3; D gene unclear. Trimming stripped 4 bases from V and 5 bases from J, with 14 bases between. CDR3 length: 14 residues. Germline loops: CDR1 SGHDT, CDR2 YYEEEE. Here the CDR3 DNA reads TGTGCCAGCAGCGCCCTCTCCCTCAGAGATACGCAGTATTTT. Translating gives CASSALSLRDTQYF. Variable domain in full (rest from reference TRBV5-6 and TRBJ2-3): DAGVTQSPTHLIKTRGQQVTLRCSPKSGHDTVSWYQQALGQGPQFIFQYYEEEERQRGNFPDRFSGHQFPNYSSELNVNALLLGDSALYLCASSALSLRDTQYFGPGTRLTVL.

This chain connects TRBV9 to TRBJ2-5, with D unresolved. The CDR3 is 13 residues long. Germline V CDR1 and CDR2: SGDLS, YYNGEE. Deletions cut 4 bases from V and 5 bases from J, with 12 bases between. CDR3 bases: TGTGCCAGCAGCTCTACATCACGGGAGACCCAGTACTTC. This sequence encodes CASSSTSRETQYF.

The chain recombines TRBV14 with TRBJ2-7; D call uncertain. Per the germline V gene, CDR1 is SGHDN and CDR2 is FVKESK. This CDR3 contains 13 residues. The V and J ends lost 0 bases and 9 bases respectively, with 12 bases between them. Here the CDR3 DNA reads TGTGCCAGCAGCCAAGATCTGTTGCTAGGGCAGTACTTC. Its translation is CASSQDLLLGQYF. The full variable domain, completed using reference TRBV14 and TRBJ2-7, is EAGVTQFPSHSVIEKGQTVTLRCDPISGHDNLYWYRRVMGKEIKFLLHFVKESKQDESGMPNNRFLAERTGGTYSTLKVQPAELEDSGVYFCASSQDLLLGQYFGPGTRLTVT.

The gene calls are TRBV7-2 and TRBJ2-1; TRBD2 matches 10 bases. The V gene's germline CDR1 is SGHTA and CDR2 FQGNSA. The CDR3 loop spans 16 amino acids. Trimming removed 5 bases from V and 3 bases from J; junction bases left unmatched: 7. The CDR3 loop reads CASSTRLAGNYNEQFF. The DNA for the CDR3 is TGTGCCAGCAGCACCCGACTAGCGGGTAACTACAATGAGCAGTTCTTC.

The CDR3 DNA is TGTGCCAGCAGCTTTTTAGCGGAGATGAACACCGGGGAGCTGTTTTTT. This gives the protein CASSFLAEMNTGELFF. The V and J genes are TRBV5-5 and TRBJ2-2; D may be TRBD2 (6 bases). The germline V gene encodes CDR1 SGHKS and CDR2 YYEKEE (reference sequence). V dropped 2 bases and J dropped 1 base, with 12 bases sitting between them. The CDR3 is 16 amino acids.

To note about this clone: The junction differs from germline at one of its ends, possibly a read error. This sequence joins TRBV30 and TRBJ2-4, with no clear D. Germline assignment: CDR1 GTSNPN and CDR2 SVGIG (reference sequence). The CDR3 sequence is 13 residues long. The CDR3 spells CAWGVSAGNIQYF. CDR3 coding DNA: TGTGCCTGGGGTGTATCGGCCGGAAACATTCAGTACTTC. Combining the CDR3 with reference TRBV30 and TRBJ2-4 gives the whole variable domain SQTIHQWPATLVQPVGSPLSLECTVEGTSNPNLYWYRQAAGRGLQLLFYSVGIGQISSEVPQNLSASRPQDRQFILSSKKLLLSDSGFYLCAWGVSAGNIQYFGAGTRLSVL.

The chain joins TRBV19 to TRBJ2-5, with D possibly being TRBD1 or TRBD2 (5 bases each). V lost 1 base and J 7 bases, leaving 13 bases between the germline ends. The CDR3 covers 14 residues. From germline, CDR1 is LNHDA and CDR2 SQIVND (reference sequence). CDR3 nucleotides: TGTGCCAGTAGTATAGGAACGGGGCTCGGGACCCAGTACTTC. As protein: CASSIGTGLGTQYF.

The chain combines TRBV5-1 with TRBJ2-3; D is perhaps TRBD1 or TRBD2 (5 bases each). Trimming left V 4 bases short and J 4 bases short, with 13 bases between. The germline CDR1 and CDR2 sequences are SGHRS and YFSETQ. This CDR3 contains 14 residues. The CDR3 nucleotides are TGCGCCAGCAGCCCCCAGGGAGTGGCAGATACGCAGTATTTT. As protein: CASSPQGVADTQYF.

As regards this clone: The same CDR3 can be traced to other DNA sequences in this sample. This sequence joins TRBV6-6 and TRBJ1-1; D not certain. The ends were cut back, 0 bases at V and 0 bases at J, with 5 bases in the middle. The CDR3 is made up of 14 amino acids. The germline CDR1 and CDR2 sequences are MNHNY and SVGAGI (reference sequence). For the CDR3, the DNA is TGTGCCAGCAGTTACTCTGGCATGAACACTGAAGCTTTCTTT. Translating it yields CASSYSGMNTEAFF.

The J gene is TRBJ2-3, the V gene TRBV6-5; no definite D call. V lost 4 bases and J 0 bases, leaving 14 bases between the germline ends. The CDR3 length is 16 residues. CDR1 and CDR2 (germline): MNHEY, SVGAGI. The chain's CDR3 is CASSLVGAPSTDTQYF. Here the CDR3 DNA reads TGTGCCAGCAGTTTGGTCGGAGCACCTAGCACAGATACGCAGTATTTT.